Each of the 20 T cell receptor beta chains below was sequenced from the same sample in a study of PD-L1 blockade in urothelial cancer. TCRdb's table, derived via immunoSEQ multiplex PCR, lists solely in-frame clones and lacks some. The data hold about 120,000 clones, with roughly 86% observed a single time. Time point: peripheral blood 6 weeks after treatment start. The material sequenced was PBMCs, taken around atezolizumab (anti-PD-L1) treatment. The origin of the receptors is a middle-aged man with urothelial cancer.

The chain is built from TRBV7-2 and TRBJ2-7, with 8 positions matching TRBD1. In germline, CDR1 is SGHTA, CDR2 FQGNSA. This CDR3 is 15 amino acids long. Unmatched junction bases numbered 12, after V lost 5 bases and J lost 6 bases. CDR3 nucleotides: TGTGCCAGCAGCCCGCCCGGGACAGGATCCCTCGAGCAGTACTTC. Amino acid sequence: CASSPPGTGSLEQYF.

The gene calls are TRBV12-5 and TRBJ1-1; D unclear. Germline CDR1 and CDR2: LGHNT and FRNRAP. The CDR3 has 14 amino acids. Trimming shortened V by 7 bases and J by 5 bases, and 17 bases separated the two germline ends. CDR3 DNA sequence: TGTGCTAGTGCCTCCGAGGGTCGGCTGACTGAAGCTTTCTTT. As protein: CASASEGRLTEAFF.

CDR3 protein: CASSLPREARTDTQYF. The CDR3 region has the DNA TGTGCCAGCAGCTTACCGCGGGAGGCCCGCACAGATACGCAGTATTTT. This chain uses TRBV7-6 with TRBJ2-3, with 8 bases identical to TRBD2. Trimming at V came to 2 bases and at J to 1 base, leaving 5 bases not matched to a gene. Germline-derived CDR1 and CDR2 are SGHVS and FNYEAQ. CDR3 length: 16 amino acids.

V and J are TRBV5-1 and TRBJ2-7; no clear D. The germline V gene has CDR1 SGHRS and CDR2 YFSETQ. The germline V and J ends were trimmed by 4 bases and 2 bases, with 10 bases remaining between them. The CDR3 covers 13 residues. CDR3 amino acids: CASSIPGAYEQYF. The CDR3 nucleotides are TGCGCCAGCAGCATTCCCGGAGCCTACGAGCAGTACTTC.

V gene TRBV7-3 combines with J gene TRBJ2-2; TRBD2 aligns across 7 bases. J gave up 1 base and V 2 bases, and 1 base lay outside the gene matches. CDR1 SGHTA and CDR2 FQGTGA come from the germline V gene. The CDR3 length is 15 residues. As DNA, the CDR3 is TGTGCCAGCAGCTTAGGCGGGAGGAACACCGGGGAGCTGTTTTTT. It yields the protein CASSLGGRNTGELFF.

This chain joins TRBV5-1 and TRBJ2-5; D remains ambiguous. Trimming took 0 bases from V and 5 from J, leaving 8 bases between them. Per germline, CDR1 SGHRS and CDR2 YFSETQ. This CDR3 is built from 13 residues. CDR3 amino acids: CASSLGRRETQYF. The CDR3, as DNA: TGCGCCAGCAGCTTGGGTCGGCGGGAGACCCAGTACTTC.

The chain combines TRBV10-2 with TRBJ2-7, with 11 bases matching TRBD1. The CDR3 totals 14 residues. V lost 6 bases, J lost 4 bases, and 5 bases stayed unmatched. CDR1 is WSHSY, CDR2 SAAADI, per germline. CDR3 in DNA: TGCGCCAGCAGCTCCGGGACAGGGGGGTACGAGCAGTACTTC. It translates to CASSSGTGGYEQYF.

The V gene is TRBV6-5, the J gene TRBJ1-1; 7 bases fit TRBD1. CDR3 size: 12 residues. CDR1 is MNHEY, CDR2 SVGAGI, per germline. With 10 bases clipped from V and 3 bases from J, the junction kept 5 bases outside the gene matches. CDR3 nucleotides: TGTGCCATCCGGCAGGGGGACACTGAAGCTTTCTTT. Its protein product is CAIRQGDTEAFF.

This chain uses TRBV4-1 with TRBJ2-3; TRBD2 agrees at 7 bases. Germline values: CDR1 MGHRA, CDR2 YSYEKL. The CDR3 is 15 amino acids. The trim removed 0 bases at V and 10 bases at J, leaving 10 bases unmatched. CDR3 amino acids: CASSQDASGSRAQYF. The DNA of the CDR3 is TGCGCCAGCAGCCAAGATGCTAGCGGAAGTCGGGCGCAGTATTTT.

The genes are TRBV28 and TRBJ2-7; D uncertain. The germline V gene encodes CDR1 MDHEN and CDR2 SYDVKM. V was cut by 3 bases and J by 3 bases, with 15 bases left in between. The CDR3 spans 15 residues. The DNA of the CDR3 is TGTGCCAGCAGTTTGAGCAGTAGCCTTTTCTACGAGCAGTACTTC. Encoded protein: CASSLSSSLFYEQYF.

The chain links TRBV2 to TRBJ1-2, with TRBD1 matching over 7 bases. CDR1 is SNHLY, CDR2 FYNNEI, per germline. Trimming took 6 bases from V and 4 from J; bases not matched to a gene: 5. The CDR3 spans 13 residues. CDR3 sequence (DNA): TGTGCCAGCAGCTCCGGGACAGTCTATGGCTACACCTTC. It specifies CASSSGTVYGYTF.

The gene calls are TRBV23-1 and TRBJ1-5, with D unclear. TRBV23-1 is given ORF status, its function remaining uncertain. The CDR3 has 14 amino acids. With 4 bases removed from V and 1 base from J, the gap between germline ends came to 8 bases. CDR3 DNA: TGCGCCAGCAGTCTAGGACTGAGCAATCAGCCCCAGCATTTT. Protein sequence: CASSLGLSNQPQHF.

The J gene is TRBJ2-7, the V gene TRBV6-1, with 7 bases that match TRBD1. The ends lost 6 bases at V and 1 base at J; junction bases unmatched: 6. The germline V gene encodes CDR1 MNHNS and CDR2 SASEGT. The CDR3 loop spans 14 amino acids. DNA of the CDR3: TGTGCCAGCAGCGTCACAGGGGTATCCTACGAGCAGTACTTC. Encoded protein: CASSVTGVSYEQYF.

The rearrangement joins TRBV2 to TRBJ2-7; TRBD2 agrees at 8 bases. CDR1 and CDR2 from the germline V gene are SNHLY and FYNNEI. CDR3 length: 13 residues. Trimming took 8 bases from V and 4 from J; bases not matched to a gene: 7. DNA for the CDR3: TGTGCCAGCTTGGCTAGCGGGCCTTACGAGCAGTACTTC. Translated: CASLASGPYEQYF.

The V call is TRBV9, the J call TRBJ2-5; 7 bases line up with TRBD1. The CDR3 sequence is 14 residues long. Unmatched junction bases numbered 8, after V lost 4 bases and J lost 5 bases. Germline V gene sequence: CDR1 SGDLS, CDR2 YYNGEE. The CDR3 bases are TGTGCCAGCAGCACAGGGGTGCTTACGGAGACCCAGTACTTC. Its translation is CASSTGVLTETQYF. Full variable domain (missing parts from reference TRBV9 and TRBJ2-5): DSGVTQTPKHLITATGQRVTLRCSPRSGDLSVYWYQQSLDQGLQFLIQYYNGEERAKGNILERFSAQQFPDLHSELNLSSLELGDSALYFCASSTGVLTETQYFGPGTRLLVL.

V is TRBV25-1 and J is TRBJ2-7; D not resolved. Germline V CDR1 and CDR2: MGHDK, SYGVNS. This CDR3 is built from 14 residues. Trimming cost V 6 bases and J 5 bases, with 17 bases left between them. CDR3 region: CASSPDPGWNEQYF. In DNA, the CDR3 is TGTGCCAGCAGCCCCGACCCAGGTTGGAACGAGCAGTACTTC.

The chain couples TRBV5-1 to TRBJ2-5; 9 nucleotides agree with TRBD2. Germline V lookup: CDR1 SGHRS, CDR2 YFSETQ. The V gene end was trimmed by 6 bases and the J gene end by 4 bases; junction bases not matched to a gene: 10. The CDR3 sequence is 15 residues long. The DNA of the CDR3 is TGCGCCAGCACCAACCTAGCGGGAAGTGGAGAGACCCAGTACTTC. Amino acids: CASTNLAGSGETQYF.

J is TRBJ1-3 and V is TRBV28; tentatively, D is TRBD1 (5 bases). The CDR3 extends over 16 amino acids. CDR1 and CDR2 from the germline V gene are MDHEN and SYDVKM. V lost 6 bases and J 3 bases, leaving 18 bases between the germline ends. In DNA, the CDR3 is TGTGCCAGCAGGCGGACAACGGCCGGAGATGGAAACACCATATATTTT. Protein: CASRRTTAGDGNTIYF.

The chain links TRBV6-6 to TRBJ2-7, with 10 bases identical to TRBD1. The germline V gene has CDR1 MNHNY and CDR2 SVGAGI (reference sequence). V lost 0 bases to trimming and J lost 4 bases; unmatched junction nucleotides: 3. The CDR3 runs 15 residues. This CDR3 reads CASSYSGQGPYEQYF. The CDR3 nucleotides are TGTGCCAGCAGTTACTCGGGACAGGGGCCGTACGAGCAGTACTTC.

The chain has TRBV28 and TRBJ1-2, with unresolved D. The ends were cut back, 2 bases at V and 4 bases at J, with 11 bases in the middle. The CDR3 consists of 14 residues. Germline CDR1 reads MDHEN; CDR2 reads SYDVKM. The CDR3 nucleotides read TGTGCCAGCAGTTTACGACAACCAGCCTATGGCTACACCTTC. Encoded protein: CASSLRQPAYGYTF.